This record covers a single T cell receptor (beta chain). Its antigen is unidentified. This sample was taken from a study of vaccination and CD4 T cells after COVID-19. Overall study: Four females and six males made up the convalescents, two of whom were Hispanic. Taking of post-vaccine samples occurred a median about 70 days after dose two (range 14 to 241).

Treatment indicated: approximately 10-day PBMC culture with coronavirus spike peptide pools or control peptides (ViraFEST assay). The study sequenced cultured CD4+ T cell DNA using the Oncomine TCR Beta short-read assay. Via MiXCR, TCRdb re-called the PCR reads, giving one row per CDR3 protein. Of approximately 10,000 distinct CDR3 sequences listed, 70% are singletons. Sequenced: CD4+ T cells from blood, cultured in vitro. The origin of this receptor is a human donor who had recovered from COVID-19.

CDR3 in DNA: TGTGCCAGCAGCGTAAGACAAGATAATTCACCCCTCCACTTT. It specifies CASSVRQDNSPLHF. The chain employs TRBV7-2 and TRBJ1-6; D is unresolved. The ends were cut back, 5 bases at V and 5 bases at J, with 10 bases in the middle. CDR1 is SGHTA and CDR2 is FQGNSA in the germline V gene. The CDR3 length is 14 residues.